Presented here are 8 T cell receptor beta chains from one specimen sequenced in a study of control samples from healthy donors and cancer patients. Data came from immunoSEQ multiplex PCR; TCRdb stores just in-frame clones and leaves some out. This table holds about 83,000 clones, 91% found once. Sequencing was carried out using blood. These receptor sequences come from a man in his forties or fifties in good health.

The V and J genes are TRBV5-5 and TRBJ1-3; 8 positions agree with TRBD1. The CDR3 extends over 13 amino acids. Germline loops: CDR1 SGHKS, CDR2 YYEKEE (reference sequence). Germline trimming cut 2 bases from V and 7 bases from J; bases unmatched to any gene: 2. CDR3: CASSFGQGNTIYF. CDR3 nucleotides: TGTGCCAGCAGCTTTGGACAGGGCAACACCATATATTTT.

The V gene is TRBV5-4, the J gene TRBJ1-2; no definite D call. In germline, CDR1 is SGHNT, CDR2 YYREEE (reference sequence). Trimming shortened V by 1 base and J by 8 bases, and 18 bases separated the two germline ends. This CDR3 comprises 15 residues. CDR3 coding DNA: TGTGCCAGCAGCTTGAAGAATTCTGGTCCGAAAGGCTACACCTTC. Translation gives CASSLKNSGPKGYTF.

This clone has a handful of counts. The chain links TRBV10-3 to TRBJ2-1; tentatively, D is TRBD1 or TRBD2 (7 bases each). This CDR3 has 14 amino acids. Germline loops: CDR1 ENHRY, CDR2 SYGVKD. The V gene lost 3 bases and the J gene lost 7 bases, with 13 bases spanning the gap. CDR3 nucleotides: TGTGCCATCAGTGATTCAGGGGGGGGGAATGAGCAGTTCTTC. Protein product: CAISDSGGGNEQFF.

The chain is built from TRBV15 and TRBJ1-1; TRBD1 aligns across 8 bases. The CDR3 is made up of 11 amino acids. Germline lookup yields CDR1 LNHNV and CDR2 YYDKDF (reference sequence). Germline trimming cut 3 bases from V and 11 bases from J; bases unmatched to any gene: 2. CDR3: CATSRTGAAFF. In nucleotides, the CDR3 is TGTGCCACCAGCAGGACAGGGGCGGCTTTCTTT.

This clone has just a few counts. The CDR3 sequence: CASSQDQQGSYSPLHF. The CDR3 bases are TGCGCCAGCAGCCAAGATCAGCAGGGTTCCTATTCACCCCTCCACTTT. This sequence joins TRBV4-1 and TRBJ1-6; D is possibly TRBD1 (5 bases). The CDR3 contains 16 residues. Germline values: CDR1 MGHRA, CDR2 YSYEKL. Trimming pared 0 bases from V and 8 bases from J, leaving 14 bases between.

V gene TRBV9 combines with J gene TRBJ2-5; D possibly corresponds to TRBD2 (5 bases). This CDR3 has 13 residues. Germline V gene lookup returns CDR1 SGDLS and CDR2 YYNGEE. V was cut by 4 bases and J by 5 bases, with 12 bases left in between. CDR3 residues: CASSLGIAETQYF. The CDR3 nucleotides are TGTGCCAGCAGCCTAGGTATAGCGGAGACCCAGTACTTC.

V usage is TRBV9 and J usage is TRBJ1-1; D is ambiguous. Germline CDR1 SGDLS, CDR2 YYNGEE. V was cut by 0 bases and J by 1 base, with 7 bases left in between. CDR3 length: 14 amino acids. This CDR3 reads CASSVAGTNTEAFF. In nucleotides, the CDR3 is TGTGCCAGCAGCGTAGCCGGCACGAACACTGAAGCTTTCTTT.

This chain joins TRBV24-1 and TRBJ2-3; no definite D call. CDR1 is KGHDR and CDR2 is SFDVKD in the germline V gene. V shed 3 bases and J shed 0 bases, with 9 bases lying between them. This CDR3 comprises 15 residues. DNA of the CDR3: TGTGCCACCAGTGATGCGATTGCTAGCACAGATACGCAGTATTTT. Translating it yields CATSDAIASTDTQYF.